A selection of T cell receptor beta chains follows, all from one sample in a study of blood T cell repertoires in COVID-19. Sequencing used immunoSEQ multiplex PCR; TCRdb keeps in-frame clones, though not all of them. This sample has 200,000 to 250,000 clones, with 84% found just once. Sequences were obtained from PBMCs or T cells enriched from blood (not recorded which). Receptors were obtained from a woman aged 40 to 50 who had recovered from COVID-19. Each CDR3 is given with its conserved first and last residue. D genes are given only for firm matches. Clone size is shown for a subset of rows, as once, few, many or a class of expanded clone.

d_call j_call v_call clone_size cdr3_aa cdr3_nt
TRBD1 TRBJ2-5 TRBV2 NA CASDTGGETQYF TGTGCCAGCGATACAGGGGGGGAGACCCAGTACTTC
NA TRBJ1-6 TRBV28 NA CASTIPDSKTPLHF TGTGCCAGCACCATACCGGACAGCAAGACACCCCTCCACTTT
NA TRBJ2-5 TRBV15 NA CATSRRIQEQETQYF TGTGCCACCAGCAGACGGATTCAGGAACAAGAGACCCAGTACTTC
NA TRBJ2-3 TRBV7-2 once CASSPQGRNTDTQYF TGTGCCAGCAGCCCGCAGGGTAGAAACACAGATACGCAGTATTTT
TRBD2 TRBJ2-2 TRBV5-1 NA CASTPRGTSGGNTGELFF TGCGCCAGCACCCCCCGCGGGACTAGCGGAGGGAACACCGGGGAGCTGTTTTTT
TRBD1 TRBJ2-2 TRBV18 NA CASSPDRQGGTGELFF TGTGCCAGCTCACCGGACCGACAGGGCGGGACCGGGGAGCTGTTTTTT
TRBD1 TRBJ2-5 TRBV29-1 NA CSVGQGVGTQYF TGCAGCGTCGGACAGGGGGTGGGGACCCAGTACTTC
NA TRBJ1-6 TRBV28 NA CASSLVTRAYNSPLHF TGTGCCAGCAGTTTGGTGACAAGAGCCTATAATTCACCCCTCCACTTT
TRBD2 TRBJ2-7 TRBV15 once CATSDGLAGREQYF TGTGCCACCAGCGATGGACTAGCGGGTCGAGAGCAGTACTTC
NA TRBJ2-6 TRBV7-9 NA CASSSNSLISGANVLTF TGTGCCAGCAGCTCAAATAGTCTGATATCTGGGGCCAACGTCCTGACTTTC
TRBD1 TRBJ1-4 TRBV3-1/TRBV3-2 NA CASSQTDRGGKLFF TGTGCCAGCAGCCAAACCGACAGGGGCGGAAAACTGTTTTTT
TRBD2 TRBJ2-1 TRBV29-1 NA CSVLGTAGGSSDEQFF TGCAGCGTTCTTGGAACGGCGGGAGGATCCTCGGATGAGCAGTTCTTC
NA TRBJ1-2 TRBV28 once CASRDTSNYGYTF TGTGCCAGCAGGGACACCTCTAACTATGGCTACACCTTC
TRBD2 TRBJ2-5 TRBV10-1 NA CASSEGLAGKETQYF TGCGCCAGCAGTGAGGGACTAGCGGGAAAAGAGACCCAGTACTTC
TRBD2 TRBJ2-3 TRBV6-2/TRBV6-3 NA CASSWTSEPDTQYF TGTGCCAGCAGTTGGACTAGCGAGCCAGATACGCAGTATTTT
NA TRBJ1-1 TRBV19 few CASSVDIDNTEAFF TGTGCCAGTAGTGTGGACATTGATAACACTGAAGCTTTCTTT
NA TRBJ1-3 TRBV12-3/TRBV12-4 NA CASSPRTGDTIYF TGTGCCAGCAGTCCTCGGACTGGGGACACCATATATTTT
NA TRBJ2-3 TRBV29-1 NA CSTPSAYGDTQYF TGCAGCACACCATCTGCCTACGGGGATACGCAGTATTTT
NA TRBJ1-4 TRBV20-1 NA CSAARDEKLFF TGCAGTGCCGCGCGAGATGAAAAACTGTTTTTT
NA TRBJ2-3 TRBV7-9 NA CASSTRGSSTDTQYF TGTGCCAGCAGCACACGGGGGAGCAGCACAGATACGCAGTATTTT
NA TRBJ2-2 TRBV19 NA CASSIRERNTGELFF TGTGCCAGTAGTATCCGGGAGAGGAACACCGGGGAGCTGTTTTTT
NA TRBJ2-1 TRBV7-8 NA CASSLAAPWGDNEQFF TGTGCCAGCAGCTTGGCCGCCCCTTGGGGCGACAATGAGCAGTTCTTC
TRBD1 TRBJ1-1 TRBV29-1 NA CSGIQGITEAFF TGCAGCGGGATACAGGGGATAACTGAAGCTTTCTTT
TRBD1 TRBJ2-7 TRBV28 NA CASSFFGTGAYEQYF TGTGCCAGCAGTTTTTTCGGGACAGGGGCCTACGAGCAGTACTTC
TRBD1 TRBJ1-2 TRBV7-2 NA CASSPRGQGAGHGYTF TGTGCCAGCAGCCCTCGGGGACAGGGGGCAGGGCATGGCTACACCTTC
NA TRBJ2-3 TRBV27 NA CASSLSWTASSTDTQYF TGTGCCAGCAGTTTATCGTGGACAGCCTCTAGCACAGATACGCAGTATTTT
NA TRBJ1-4 TRBV18 NA CASSQTGTTGVSNEKLFF TGTGCCAGCTCACAAACCGGGACAACCGGTGTCTCTAATGAAAAACTGTTTTTT
NA TRBJ1-5 TRBV27 NA CARGHGNSNQPQHF TGTGCCAGGGGGCACGGAAATAGCAATCAGCCCCAGCATTTT
NA TRBJ1-1 TRBV3-1/TRBV3-2 once CASSQAPDTEAFF TGTGCCAGCAGCCAAGCGCCGGACACTGAAGCTTTCTTT
TRBD2 TRBJ2-5 TRBV28 once CASSPGSGGLETQYF TGTGCCAGCAGTCCAGGGTCGGGGGGTCTGGAGACCCAGTACTTC
TRBD1 TRBJ1-5 TRBV4-1 NA CASSQDPDRASNQPQHF TGCGCCAGCAGCCAAGACCCGGACAGGGCAAGCAATCAGCCCCAGCATTTT
TRBD1 TRBJ2-3 TRBV6-5 NA CASSSTGVTDTQYF TGTGCCAGCAGCTCGACAGGGGTCACAGATACGCAGTATTTT
TRBD2 TRBJ2-3 TRBV6-2/TRBV6-3 NA CASSYTSGRDTQYF TGTGCCAGCAGTTACACTAGCGGGAGAGATACGCAGTATTTT
TRBD2 TRBJ2-5 TRBV29-1 NA CSVGLGGSRETQYF TGCAGCGTGGGCTTGGGAGGGAGCCGGGAGACCCAGTACTTC
TRBD1 TRBJ1-5 TRBV19 NA CASSTGQGDQPQHF TGTGCCAGTAGTACCGGACAGGGCGATCAGCCCCAGCATTTT
NA TRBJ1-2 TRBV6-5 once CASSSHGGDNYGYTF TGTGCCAGCAGTTCCCACGGGGGAGACAACTATGGCTACACCTTC
NA TRBJ1-1 TRBV21-1 NA CASNPTGKSEAFF TGTGCCAGCAACCCGACAGGGAAGAGTGAAGCTTTCTTT
TRBD1 TRBJ1-1 TRBV29-1 NA CSWGGTGLNTEAFF TGCAGTTGGGGGGGGACAGGCCTGAACACTGAAGCTTTCTTT
NA TRBJ1-1 TRBV30 NA CAWSRGNEAFF TGTGCCTGGAGTAGAGGAAATGAAGCTTTCTTT
NA TRBJ2-5 TRBV7-2 few CASSRGSPPETQYF TGTGCCAGCAGCAGGGGGTCACCACCGGAGACCCAGTACTTC
TRBD2 TRBJ2-5 TRBV27 NA CASRGRASGGLGETQYF TGTGCCAGCAGAGGTCGGGCTAGCGGAGGCCTCGGGGAGACCCAGTACTTC
NA TRBJ1-4 TRBV4-1 NA CASSQVRGEKLFF TGCGCCAGCAGCCAAGTCCGGGGTGAAAAACTGTTTTTT
NA TRBJ1-2 TRBV28 few CATRRANYGYTF TGTGCCACCCGTAGAGCTAACTATGGCTACACCTTC
NA TRBJ2-1 TRBV14 NA CASSPSFLAQKYNEQFF TGTGCCAGCAGCCCTTCGTTTCTAGCGCAGAAGTACAATGAGCAGTTCTTC
NA TRBJ2-1 TRBV7-8 NA CASSLLVFQVLNEQFF TGTGCCAGCAGCTTACTAGTCTTTCAAGTCCTCAATGAGCAGTTCTTC
TRBD2 TRBJ2-7 TRBV28 NA CGTSGSPSSYEQYF TGTGGGACTAGCGGGAGCCCTAGCTCCTACGAGCAGTACTTC
TRBD2 TRBJ2-7 TRBV16 once CASSPGLAGGSYEQYF TGTGCCAGCAGCCCCGGACTAGCGGGAGGTTCCTACGAGCAGTACTTC
TRBD2 TRBJ2-1 TRBV19 many CASSTGGLNEQFF TGTGCCAGTAGTACGGGGGGGCTTAATGAGCAGTTCTTC
NA TRBJ2-3 TRBV11-2 NA CASSLEAFTDTQYF TGTGCCAGCAGCTTAGAGGCCTTCACAGATACGCAGTATTTT
TRBD1 TRBJ1-1 TRBV6-5 NA CASRGQLNTEAFF TGTGCCAGCAGGGGACAGTTGAACACTGAAGCTTTCTTT
NA TRBJ1-5 TRBV7-2 NA CASSLTRNQPQHF TGTGCCAGCAGCTTAACTCGCAATCAGCCCCAGCATTTT
NA TRBJ2-2 TRBV18 NA CASSPPRGTGYTGELFF TGTGCCAGCTCACCACCAAGGGGAACCGGGTACACCGGGGAGCTGTTTTTT